This T cell receptor (beta chain) was retrieved from a study of cytomegalovirus exposure and HLA in healthy donors. Looking at the study overall: The 110 or so validation repertoires used a platform that matched the one used for the 600 to 700 first-cohort repertoires, as a later analysis reported.

Per the germline V gene, CDR1 is SGHVS and CDR2 is FNYEAQ. Trimming left V 4 bases short and J 3 bases short, with 12 bases between. The CDR3 has 14 residues. Profiling relied on immunoSEQ multiplex PCR, and the TCRdb table lists in-frame clones only, not all of them. The sample holds 150,000 to 200,000 clones, roughly 84% seen once. Specimen: PBMCs. The chain carries TRBV7-6 and TRBJ1-1; TRBD1 might be the D (5 bases). The sequence was collected from a woman aged 30 to 39 in good health and CMV-seropositive. The chain's CDR3 is CASSSGGRDTEAFF. The CDR3 DNA is TGTGCCAGCAGCTCGGGAGGCAGGGACACTGAAGCTTTCTTT.